A single sample gave rise to the 2 T cell receptor beta chains below, sequenced in a study of T and B cells in COVID-19 patients. TRB rearrangements were amplified by multiplex PCR with BIOMED2 TRB-A/B primers. TCRdb called the multiplex PCR reads again in MiXCR, with one record for every CDR3 protein. The table has around 15,000 distinct CDR3 sequences, under 30% seen once; the top ten hold 3.5% to 4.5%. Each TRB amplification used roughly 230-550 ng of genomic DNA from blood. The sample taken for sequencing was blood. The receptors derive from a human donor who had recovered from COVID-19.

The rearrangement links TRBV7-2 to TRBJ2-7; 7 bases fit TRBD1. Germline V CDR1 and CDR2: SGHTA, FQGNSA. The CDR3 contains 15 residues. J was trimmed by 1 base and V by 0 bases; bases with no gene match: 3. CDR3 DNA sequence: TGTGCCAGCAGCTTAGCGGGGACAGCGTCCTACGAGCAGTACTTC. Translating gives CASSLAGTASYEQYF. Combining the CDR3 with reference TRBV7-2 and TRBJ2-7 gives the whole variable domain GAGVSQSPSNKVTEKGKDVELRCDPISGHTALYWYRQSLGQGLEFLIYFQGNSAPDKSGLPSDRFSAERTGGSVSTLTIQRTQQEDSAVYLCASSLAGTASYEQYFGPGTRLTVT.

This clonotype was counted a single time. The chain carries TRBV5-4 and TRBJ2-7, with TRBD2 matching over 11 bases. There are 19 residues in the CDR3. With V trimmed by 3 bases and J by 0 bases, 14 bases remained unmatched. Germline loops: CDR1 SGHNT, CDR2 YYREEE (reference sequence). The CDR3 is CASSSTSGRKPFSSYEQYF. The CDR3 nucleotides are TGTGCCAGCAGCTCCACTAGCGGGAGAAAACCGTTCAGCTCCTACGAGCAGTACTTC.